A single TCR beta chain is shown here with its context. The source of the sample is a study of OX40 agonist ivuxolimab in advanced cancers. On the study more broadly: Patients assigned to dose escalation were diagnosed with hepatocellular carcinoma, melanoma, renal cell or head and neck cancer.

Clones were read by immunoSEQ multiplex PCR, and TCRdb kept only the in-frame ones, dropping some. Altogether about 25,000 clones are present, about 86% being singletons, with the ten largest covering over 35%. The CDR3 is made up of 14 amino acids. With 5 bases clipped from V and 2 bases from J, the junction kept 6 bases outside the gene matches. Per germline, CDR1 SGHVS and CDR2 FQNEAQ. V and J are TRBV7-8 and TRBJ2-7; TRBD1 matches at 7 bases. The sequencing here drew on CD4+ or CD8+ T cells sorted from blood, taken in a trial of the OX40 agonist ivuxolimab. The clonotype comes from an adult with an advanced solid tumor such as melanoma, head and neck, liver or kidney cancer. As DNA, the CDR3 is TGTGCCAGCAGCGACCGGGACAGACCCTACGAGCAGTACTTC. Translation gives CASSDRDRPYEQYF. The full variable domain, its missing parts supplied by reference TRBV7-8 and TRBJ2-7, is GAGVSQSPRYKVAKRGQDVALRCDPISGHVSLFWYQQALGQGPEFLTYFQNEAQLDKSGLPSDRFFAERPEGSVSTLKIQRTQQEDSAVYLCASSDRDRPYEQYFGPGTRLTVT.